These 12 T cell receptor beta chains were sequenced from one sample in a study of T cell responses to AZD1222 COVID-19 vaccine. Repertoires were generated with immunoSEQ multiplex PCR, while TCRdb's copy carries only in-frame clones and drops some. The sample gives under 200,000 clones, 94% of which show up once; approximately 0.64% is in the top ten. The material was peripheral blood, obtained on day 0 of AZD1222 vaccination. The receptors shown here come from an adult in good health.

J is TRBJ1-2 and V is TRBV11-2; D ambiguous. The germline V and J ends were trimmed by 3 bases and 4 bases, with 15 bases remaining between them. CDR1 SGHAT and CDR2 FQNNGV come from the germline V gene. The CDR3 is made up of 15 amino acids. The CDR3: CASSLITARAYGYTF. The CDR3 bases are TGTGCCAGCAGCTTGATAACAGCCCGTGCCTATGGCTACACCTTC.

Only a few counts were recorded for this clone. This chain uses TRBV6-1 with TRBJ2-3; D is possibly TRBD2 (6 bases). Germline V gene lookup returns CDR1 MNHNS and CDR2 SASEGT. V dropped 2 bases and J dropped 0 bases, with 12 bases sitting between them. This CDR3 has 16 residues. The CDR3 loop is CASSEIGGASTDTQYF. The CDR3 nucleotides are TGTGCCAGCAGTGAAATCGGGGGTGCTAGCACAGATACGCAGTATTTT.

The chain has TRBV14 and TRBJ2-5; TRBD2 is a possible D gene (5 bases). Between the trimmed V and J ends, which lost 3 bases and 4 bases, there was a span of 15 bases. Germline CDR1 is SGHDN and CDR2 is FVKESK. The CDR3 loop spans 15 amino acids. The CDR3 bases are TGTGCCAGCAGCCACCCCACTAGTTTCGGAGAGACCCAGTACTTC. It is translated as CASSHPTSFGETQYF.

The chain carries TRBV29-1 and TRBJ1-1; D perhaps matches TRBD1 (5 bases). CDR1 and CDR2 (germline): SQVTM, ANQGSEA. The CDR3 has 13 amino acids. V dropped 3 bases and J dropped 4 bases, with 12 bases sitting between them. The CDR3 protein is CSVDRDRGTEAFF. As DNA, the CDR3 is TGCAGCGTTGACAGGGATCGAGGCACTGAAGCTTTCTTT.

CDR3 sequence: CATSTVGHEQYF. CDR3 sequence (DNA): TGTGCCACCAGTACAGTCGGCCACGAGCAGTACTTC. This chain links TRBV15 with TRBJ2-7; D is unclear. The germline CDR1 and CDR2 sequences are LNHNV and YYDKDF (reference sequence). The CDR3 spans 12 residues. V lost 6 bases and J lost 5, with 11 bases in between.

The J gene is TRBJ1-2, the V gene TRBV18, with D possibly being TRBD1 (5 bases). The CDR3 sequence is 14 residues long. Germline V lookup: CDR1 KGHSH, CDR2 LQKENI. Trimming took 3 bases from V and 1 from J, leaving 9 bases between them. The CDR3 spells CASSPREFNYGYTF. The CDR3 region has the DNA TGTGCCAGCTCACCCAGGGAGTTTAACTATGGCTACACCTTC.

This rearrangement joins TRBV7-9 to TRBJ2-7; D ambiguous. Germline values: CDR1 SEHNR, CDR2 FQNEAQ (reference sequence). The CDR3 loop spans 14 amino acids. Trimming pared 1 base from V and 6 bases from J, leaving 13 bases between. The CDR3 DNA reads TGTGCCAGCAGCTTAGTTCCGGCTCGGGTCGAGCAGTACTTC. This sequence encodes CASSLVPARVEQYF.

This clone has only one observation. This rearrangement joins TRBV14 to TRBJ2-7; D call uncertain. The CDR3 totals 15 residues. Germline V gene data show CDR1 as SGHDN and CDR2 as FVKESK. Trimming removed 4 bases from V and 4 bases from J, with 17 bases in between. CDR3 residues: CASSPHPKTLYEQYF. CDR3 coding DNA: TGTGCCAGCAGCCCCCATCCGAAAACTTTGTACGAGCAGTACTTC. Full variable domain (remainder filled in from reference TRBV14 and TRBJ2-7): EAGVTQFPSHSVIEKGQTVTLRCDPISGHDNLYWYRRVMGKEIKFLLHFVKESKQDESGMPNNRFLAERTGGTYSTLKVQPAELEDSGVYFCASSPHPKTLYEQYFGPGTRLTVT.

This clone was picked up a small number of times. V gene TRBV2 combines with J gene TRBJ1-2; 7 positions agree with TRBD1. The ends lost 3 bases at V and 2 bases at J; junction bases unmatched: 6. The germline gives CDR1 SNHLY, CDR2 FYNNEI. The CDR3 totals 15 residues. DNA for the CDR3: TGTGCCAGCAGTGAGGGGCAGGGGGGGAACTATGGCTACACCTTC. Its protein product is CASSEGQGGNYGYTF. Drawing the rest from reference TRBV2 and TRBJ1-2, the complete variable domain is EPEVTQTPSHQVTQMGQEVILRCVPISNHLYFYWYRQILGQKVEFLVSFYNNEISEKSEIFDDQFSVERPDGSNFTLKIRSTKLEDSAMYFCASSEGQGGNYGYTFGSGTRLTVV.

The DNA of the CDR3 is TGCGCCAGCAGCCAAGGGTTGGGGTCGCGCGAGCAGTACTTC. Its translation is CASSQGLGSREQYF. The chain employs TRBV4-1 and TRBJ2-7; D call uncertain. This CDR3 has 14 residues. From germline, CDR1 is MGHRA and CDR2 YSYEKL. Trimming took off 1 base at V and 6 bases at J, with 13 bases between the two ends.

The CDR3 reads CASSFVWREGNNEQFF. The CDR3 nucleotides are TGTGCCAGCAGTTTCGTCTGGCGGGAGGGAAACAATGAGCAGTTCTTC. This chain links TRBV28 with TRBJ2-1, with 9 bases matching TRBD2. This CDR3 is built from 16 residues. Losses at the gene ends were 3 bases for V and 5 bases for J; bases not matched to a gene: 8. Germline CDR1 MDHEN, CDR2 SYDVKM. The full variable domain, rest sourced from reference TRBV28 and TRBJ2-1, is DVKVTQSSRYLVKRTGEKVFLECVQDMDHENMFWYRQDPGLGLRLIYFSYDVKMKEKGDIPEGYSVSREKKERFSLILESASTNQTSMYLCASSFVWREGNNEQFFGPGTRLTVL.

This chain uses TRBV5-1 with TRBJ1-2; D uncertain. V lost 4 bases to trimming and J lost 6 bases, with 13 bases between them. Germline V gene sequence: CDR1 SGHRS, CDR2 YFSETQ. The CDR3 loop spans 13 amino acids. The CDR3: CASSPGPVDGYTF. DNA of the CDR3: TGCGCCAGCAGCCCGGGCCCCGTGGATGGCTACACCTTC.